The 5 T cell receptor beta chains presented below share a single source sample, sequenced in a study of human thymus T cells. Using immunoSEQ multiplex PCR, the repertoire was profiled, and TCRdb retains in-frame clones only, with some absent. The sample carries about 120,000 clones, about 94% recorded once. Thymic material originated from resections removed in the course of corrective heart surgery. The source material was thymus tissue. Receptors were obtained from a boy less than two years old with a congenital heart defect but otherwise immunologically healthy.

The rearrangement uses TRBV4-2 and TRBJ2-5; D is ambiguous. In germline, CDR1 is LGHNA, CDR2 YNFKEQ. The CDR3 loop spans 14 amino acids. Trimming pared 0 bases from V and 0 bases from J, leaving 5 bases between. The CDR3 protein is CASSQDRNQETQYF. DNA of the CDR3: TGTGCCAGCAGCCAAGACCGGAACCAAGAGACCCAGTACTTC.

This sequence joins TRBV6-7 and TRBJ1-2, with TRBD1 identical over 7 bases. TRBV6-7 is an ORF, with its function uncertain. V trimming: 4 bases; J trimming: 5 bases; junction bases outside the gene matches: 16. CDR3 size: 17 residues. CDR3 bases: TGTGCCAGCAGTTCGAAACCCACCCCTACAGGGGAGTATGGCTACACCTTC. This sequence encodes CASSSKPTPTGEYGYTF.

CDR3 residues: CASTGTAGNTIYF. The DNA of the CDR3 is TGTGCCAGCACCGGGACTGCTGGAAACACCATATATTTT. The rearrangement links TRBV2 to TRBJ1-3; D perhaps matches TRBD1 (5 bases). The CDR3 is 13 amino acids. Germline V gene sequence: CDR1 SNHLY, CDR2 FYNNEI. Trimming removed 7 bases from V and 2 bases from J, with 9 bases in between.

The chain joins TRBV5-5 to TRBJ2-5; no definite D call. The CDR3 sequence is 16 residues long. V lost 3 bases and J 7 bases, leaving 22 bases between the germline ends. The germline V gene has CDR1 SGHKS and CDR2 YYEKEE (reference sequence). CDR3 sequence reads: CASSYCPCGRWGTQYF. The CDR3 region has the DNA TGTGCCAGCAGCTATTGCCCATGTGGCCGCTGGGGGACCCAGTACTTC. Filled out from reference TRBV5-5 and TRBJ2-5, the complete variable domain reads DAGVTQSPTHLIKTRGQQVTLRCSPISGHKSVSWYQQVLGQGPQFIFQYYEKEERGRGNFPDRFSARQFPNYSSELNVNALLLGDSALYLCASSYCPCGRWGTQYFGPGTRLLVL.

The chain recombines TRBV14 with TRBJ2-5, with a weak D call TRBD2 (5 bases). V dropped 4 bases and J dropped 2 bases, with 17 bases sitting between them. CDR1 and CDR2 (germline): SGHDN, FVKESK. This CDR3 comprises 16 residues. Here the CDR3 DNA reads TGTGCCAGCAGCCTAGCGCTAAGAGCGTCACAAGAGACCCAGTACTTC. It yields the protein CASSLALRASQETQYF.